These 13 T cell receptor beta chains were all obtained from the same sample, sequenced in a study of control samples from healthy donors and cancer patients. Here immunoSEQ multiplex PCR was the method, and the copy in TCRdb shows in-frame clones only, minus some. This table holds 130,000 or so clones, around nine tenths found once. Input material: blood. These TCRs come from a man aged 25-45 years in good health.

The rearrangement uses TRBV7-2 and TRBJ2-7; no definite D call. This CDR3 region has 14 residues. V was shortened by 6 bases and J by 7 bases, with 19 bases between the two germline ends. Per the germline V gene, CDR1 is SGHTA and CDR2 is FQGNSA. The CDR3, as DNA: TGTGCCAGCAGTTCTCGAGGCGGCCAGAGGGAGCAGTACTTC. Residues: CASSSRGGQREQYF.

On this clone itself: Being one base from a much bigger clone, this may be a read error. The sample carries other DNA sequences with the same CDR3. The chain uses TRBV4-1 and TRBJ1-2; D is perhaps TRBD1 (5 bases). Germline V gives CDR1 MGHRA, CDR2 YSYEKL. CDR3 length equals 16 residues. CDR3: CARSHGWGGLGEGYTF. Written as DNA, the CDR3 is TGCGCCCGCAGCCACGGGTGGGGGGGACTGGGTGAAGGCTACACCTTC.

This chain links TRBV20-1 with TRBJ2-4; D perhaps matches TRBD1 (5 bases). Looked up from germline, CDR1 is DFQATT and CDR2 is SNEGSKA (reference sequence). V lost 7 bases to trimming and J lost 5 bases, with 9 bases between them. CDR3 length: 11 amino acids. CDR3 DNA sequence: TGCAGTGTCTTGACAGAAAACATTCAGTACTTC. Its protein is CSVLTENIQYF.

J is TRBJ1-1 and V is TRBV6-5; possible D gene TRBD1, 6 bases. The germline V gene has CDR1 MNHEY and CDR2 SVGAGI. V was shortened by 7 bases and J by 5 bases, with 14 bases between the two germline ends. The CDR3 contains 13 residues. The DNA of the CDR3 is TGTGCCAGCACCAAAGAGGGGGGAACTGAAGCTTTCTTT. Residues: CASTKEGGTEAFF.

The chain uses TRBV2 and TRBJ2-7, with D hard to call. V lost 6 bases and J lost 4, with 10 bases in between. Germline assignment: CDR1 SNHLY and CDR2 FYNNEI. The CDR3 is 12 amino acids. For the CDR3, the DNA is TGTGCCAGCAGCGCCAACGGATACGAGCAGTACGTC. Its protein product is CASSANGYEQYV.

The genes are TRBV30 and TRBJ1-4; 11 bases line up with TRBD1. V shed 5 bases, J shed 7 bases, and the junction held 3 bases outside the gene matches. Germline V gene data show CDR1 as GTSNPN and CDR2 as SVGIG (reference sequence). The CDR3 loop spans 13 amino acids. The CDR3 sequence: CAWGGQGAEKLFF. CDR3 sequence (DNA): TGTGCCTGGGGCGGACAGGGGGCTGAAAAACTGTTTTTT.

V and J are TRBV10-3 and TRBJ1-1; 7 nucleotides agree with TRBD1. CDR3 length equals 12 residues. The junction had 4 bases not matched to a gene; V was cut back by 4 bases and J by 8 bases. Per germline, CDR1 ENHRY and CDR2 SYGVKD. Here the CDR3 DNA reads TGTGCCATCAGTGCGGCGGACAGGGAAGCTTTCTTT. It yields the protein CAISAADREAFF.

This sequence joins TRBV6-4 and TRBJ1-5; a possible D gene is TRBD1 (6 bases). V gave up 10 bases and J gave up 0 bases, with 19 bases separating them. The CDR3 extends over 16 amino acids. Germline V gives CDR1 MRHNA, CDR2 SNTAGT. CDR3 sequence: CANHPRGSDSNQPQHF. CDR3 coding DNA: TGTGCCAACCACCCCAGGGGCTCTGATAGCAATCAGCCCCAGCATTTT.

This sequence joins TRBV6-5 and TRBJ1-1; D perhaps matches TRBD1 (5 bases). The germline gives CDR1 MNHEY, CDR2 SVGAGI. Trimming stripped 0 bases from V and 5 bases from J, with 16 bases between. The CDR3 has 16 residues. CDR3 region: CASSYSFNSRGTEAFF. DNA for the CDR3: TGTGCCAGCAGTTACTCCTTCAATTCGAGGGGAACTGAAGCTTTCTTT.

The chain has TRBV15 and TRBJ2-5; perhaps TRBD1 as D (5 bases). The V end lost 2 bases, the J end lost 2 bases, and 9 bases lay between the germline ends. Germline V gives CDR1 LNHNV, CDR2 YYDKDF (reference sequence). The CDR3 runs 14 residues. This chain's CDR3 is CATSRQGSQETQYF. DNA for the CDR3: TGTGCCACCAGCAGACAGGGCTCTCAAGAGACCCAGTACTTC. Variable domain in full (rest from reference TRBV15 and TRBJ2-5): DAMVIQNPRYQVTQFGKPVTLSCSQTLNHNVMYWYQQKSSQAPKLLFHYYDKDFNNEADTPDNFQSRRPNTSFCFLDIRSPGLGDTAMYLCATSRQGSQETQYFGPGTRLLVL.

V gene TRBV7-2 combines with J gene TRBJ1-5; 8 positions match TRBD1. J gave up 5 bases and V 5 bases, and 11 bases lay outside the gene matches. The germline V gene has CDR1 SGHTA and CDR2 FQGNSA. The CDR3 runs to 16 residues. CDR3 amino acids: CASSRLGTGNYQPQHF. Here the CDR3 DNA reads TGTGCCAGCAGCCGTTTAGGGACAGGAAACTATCAGCCCCAGCATTTT.

V gene TRBV19 combines with J gene TRBJ1-2, with 8 bases matching TRBD1. V lost 3 bases, J lost 2 bases, and 8 bases stayed unmatched. This CDR3 is 16 amino acids long. The germline V gene has CDR1 LNHDA and CDR2 SQIVND (reference sequence). Here the CDR3 reads CASSIQGARRNYGYTF. The CDR3 nucleotides are TGTGCCAGTAGTATCCAGGGGGCGCGTCGAAACTATGGCTACACCTTC.

This chain connects TRBV20-1 to TRBJ2-1; TRBD2 might be the D (5 bases). The germline CDR1 and CDR2 sequences are DFQATT and SNEGSKA (reference sequence). The CDR3 is 19 amino acids. The V end was cut by 3 bases, the J end by 4 bases, with 28 bases between. In DNA form, the CDR3 reads TGCAGTGCTAGTGGTTCGGGTGCGGGCTCGGGCCAGCGTTACAATGAGCAGTTCTTC. Its translation: CSASGSGAGSGQRYNEQFF.